This section outlines one T cell receptor (beta chain) sequence together with its context. The antigen is not known. The data are from a study of regulatory T cells in long-lasting Graves disease. Findings and limits, study-wide: Among the persistent patients, 2,500 to 3,000 public clonotypes were shared, more than the roughly 990 shared among new patients.

Libraries of TCR beta came from iRepertoire HTBI primers plus Arm-PCR of CDR3 regions. TCRdb reprocessed the multiplex PCR reads with MiXCR, giving one entry per CDR3 protein. The table lists around 460,000 distinct CDR3 sequences, approximately 15% of them singletons, with more than 15% in the top ten. The time point was: newly diagnosed GD, antithyroid drugs for less than 3 months. Generation of the TCR library employed RNA extracted from PBMCs. CDR3 size: 18 residues. With V trimmed by 0 bases and J by 6 bases, 13 bases remained unmatched. In germline, CDR1 is SGHNT, CDR2 YYREEE (reference sequence). These data are also associated with another study on T cells in Graves' hyperthyroidism and ophthalmopathy.

This receptor was taken from a woman in her forties or fifties with Graves disease. This chain joins TRBV5-4 and TRBJ2-3; TRBD2 matches at 10 bases. This specimen was peripheral blood mononuclear cells (PBMCs), taken at new diagnosis, from a patient treated with antithyroid drugs. The CDR3 loop reads CASSLELIGLAGVDTQYF. CDR3 bases: TGTGCCAGCAGCTTGGAACTTATTGGGCTAGCGGGAGTTGATACGCAGTATTTT.